The 26 T cell receptor beta chains below all came from one sample that was sequenced in a study of control samples from healthy donors and cancer patients. Clones were read by immunoSEQ multiplex PCR, and TCRdb kept only the in-frame ones, dropping some. The sample has about 65,000 clones; roughly nine tenths are singletons. The sequenced material came from PBMCs. These receptors were collected from a woman aged 45-65 years with colorectal cancer.

The rearrangement joins TRBV6-2 or TRBV6-3 to TRBJ1-2; weak D call: TRBD1 (6 bases). CDR3 length: 15 residues. Germline V gene sequence: CDR1 MNHEY, CDR2 SVGEGT. V lost 2 bases, J lost 7 bases, and 17 bases lay in between. The CDR3 loop is CASSYPLRGAGGYTF. CDR3 sequence (DNA): TGTGCCAGCAGTTACCCCCTTCGGGGGGCGGGTGGCTACACCTTC.

The chain couples TRBV6-5 to TRBJ2-7, with 10 bases fitting TRBD1. Looked up from germline, CDR1 is MNHEY and CDR2 is SVGAGI. Trimming at V came to 6 bases and at J to 0 bases, leaving 5 bases not matched to a gene. The CDR3 is 15 residues long. CDR3 DNA sequence: TGTGCCAGCAGGGATCGGACAGGGGGCTCCTACGAGCAGTACTTC. Translated: CASRDRTGGSYEQYF.

V is TRBV19 and J is TRBJ1-6; weak D call: TRBD1 (5 bases). V was shortened by 5 bases and J by 7 bases, with 18 bases between the two germline ends. The CDR3 covers 16 residues. CDR1 and CDR2 (germline): LNHDA, SQIVND (reference sequence). CDR3 sequence (DNA): TGTGCCAGTAGTTTCGGGACCGGAAGCCTAAATTCACCCCTCCACTTT. Protein sequence: CASSFGTGSLNSPLHF. The complete variable domain, with remaining parts taken from reference TRBV19 and TRBJ1-6, reads DGGITQSPKYLFRKEGQNVTLSCEQNLNHDAMYWYRQDPGQGLRLIYYSQIVNDFQKGDIAEGYSVSREKKESFPLTVTSAQKNPTAFYLCASSFGTGSLNSPLHFGNGTRLTVT.

In its sample, this clone was seen once. The V and J genes are TRBV6-5 and TRBJ1-2; 11 nucleotides agree with TRBD1. CDR3 length equals 15 residues. The germline V gene encodes CDR1 MNHEY and CDR2 SVGAGI. The V and J ends lost 6 bases and 8 bases, in that order; junction bases with no gene match: 11. The CDR3 loop reads CASSAYTGQGEGYTF. In DNA form, the CDR3 reads TGTGCCAGCAGCGCGTACACGGGACAGGGGGAAGGCTACACCTTC.

The chain links TRBV7-6 to TRBJ2-3, with TRBD2 matching over 10 bases. Looked up from germline, CDR1 is SGHVS and CDR2 is FNYEAQ. The trim removed 4 bases at V and 2 bases at J, leaving 9 bases unmatched. CDR3 size: 17 residues. CDR3 coding DNA: TGTGCCAGCAGCTGGGGCAGCGGGGGGGTTGACACAGATACGCAGTATTTT. Its translation is CASSWGSGGVDTDTQYF.

This chain connects TRBV11-2 to TRBJ2-5; 7 bases are a match to TRBD1. Trimming removed 0 bases from V and 6 bases from J; junction bases left unmatched: 10. Germline V gives CDR1 SGHAT, CDR2 FQNNGV. This CDR3 comprises 16 residues. This CDR3 is CASSLEGGRFSQTQYF. The CDR3 coding sequence is TGTGCCAGCAGCTTAGAAGGGGGCCGTTTTTCGCAGACCCAGTACTTC.

The chain couples TRBV7-3 to TRBJ2-7, with a weak D call TRBD1 (5 bases). Trimming stripped 5 bases from V and 3 bases from J, with 11 bases between. Germline-derived CDR1 and CDR2 are SGHTA and FQGTGA. The CDR3 covers 13 residues. In nucleotides, the CDR3 is TGTGCCAGCAGCCCCAATGGACACTACGAGCAGTACTTC. It codes for CASSPNGHYEQYF. The full variable domain, rest sourced from reference TRBV7-3 and TRBJ2-7, is GAGVSQTPSNKVTEKGKYVELRCDPISGHTALYWYRQSLGQGPEFLIYFQGTGAADDSGLPNDRFFAVRPEGSVSTLKIQRTERGDSAVYLCASSPNGHYEQYFGPGTRLTVT.

This clone was recorded once. The chain carries TRBV20-1 and TRBJ2-1; D is ambiguous. The CDR3 extends over 11 amino acids. Looked up from germline, CDR1 is DFQATT and CDR2 is SNEGSKA (reference sequence). With 1 base removed from V and 7 bases from J, the gap between germline ends came to 5 bases. CDR3 nucleotides: TGCAGTGCTAGAGTTCGGAATGAGCAGTTCTTC. It translates to CSARVRNEQFF.

In DNA, the CDR3 is TGTGCCAGCAGTGAATTCCAGGGTTCCTACGAGCAGTACTTC. This codes for CASSEFQGSYEQYF. This chain connects TRBV6-1 to TRBJ2-7; maybe TRBD1 (5 bases). The CDR3 runs to 14 residues. Germline assignment: CDR1 MNHNS and CDR2 SASEGT. V dropped 2 bases and J dropped 1 base, with 9 bases sitting between them.

The chain couples TRBV19 to TRBJ2-1; 10 bases map to TRBD1. The CDR3 runs 17 residues. Trimming at V came to 4 bases and at J to 5 bases, leaving 11 bases not matched to a gene. Germline V gives CDR1 LNHDA, CDR2 SQIVND (reference sequence). CDR3 in DNA: TGTGCCAGTAGTAGGAGTAGGGCCGGGACAGGGGACAATGAGCAGTTCTTC. Its protein is CASSRSRAGTGDNEQFF.

In regard to this clone: At one end, the junction sequence differs from germline, possibly due to a read error. The chain uses TRBV9 and TRBJ2-4; the D gene could be TRBD1 or TRBD2 (6 bases each). This CDR3 region has 15 residues. Germline CDR1 SGDLS, CDR2 YYNGEE. CDR3 coding DNA: TGTCCCAGCAGCGTAGGGGGGCAGGGGTCAAGCATTCAGTACTTC. Translating gives CPSSVGGQGSSIQYF.

V and J are TRBV19 and TRBJ1-5; the match to TRBD1 covers 11 bases. V shed 3 bases, J shed 7 bases, and the junction held 5 bases outside the gene matches. Germline CDR1 LNHDA, CDR2 SQIVND (reference sequence). This CDR3 comprises 15 residues. In DNA form, the CDR3 reads TGTGCCAGTAGTATGGACAGGGGGCTCGGACAGCCCCAGCATTTT. It specifies CASSMDRGLGQPQHF.

V gene TRBV27 combines with J gene TRBJ2-2, with D perhaps TRBD1 (5 bases). CDR1 and CDR2 (germline): MNHEY, SMNVEV (reference sequence). There are 14 residues in the CDR3. The V end was cut by 8 bases, the J end by 0 bases, with 10 bases between. CDR3 DNA: TGTGCCAGCCAAAGACAGTCGAACACCGGGGAGCTGTTTTTT. This encodes CASQRQSNTGELFF.

The sample holds one count of this clone. One end of the junction varies from germline; a read error may be responsible. This chain joins TRBV5-1 and TRBJ1-2; D may be TRBD1 (5 bases). CDR1 is SGHRS, CDR2 YFSETQ, per germline. This CDR3 has 13 residues. CDR3 DNA: TGCGCCCGCAGCTTGGACGGCTGGGGGGGTGCCACCTTC. Its protein product is CARSLDGWGGATF.

The chain recombines TRBV2 with TRBJ1-1, with 7 bases lining up with TRBD1. This CDR3 comprises 16 residues. Looked up from germline, CDR1 is SNHLY and CDR2 is FYNNEI. With V trimmed by 4 bases and J by 2 bases, 10 bases remained unmatched. CDR3 amino acids: CASSVDRVYLNTEAFF. The CDR3 region has the DNA TGTGCCAGCAGTGTAGACAGGGTCTATTTAAACACTGAAGCTTTCTTT.

The J gene is TRBJ1-6, the V gene TRBV15; maybe TRBD1 (6 bases). Germline V gene sequence: CDR1 LNHNV, CDR2 YYDKDF (reference sequence). Trimming removed 0 bases at V and 3 bases at J, with 12 bases between. This CDR3 region has 17 residues. CDR3 coding DNA: TGTGCCACCAGCAGAGACAGGGGCGCATACTATAATTCACCCCTCCACTTT. It yields the protein CATSRDRGAYYNSPLHF.

CDR3 DNA: TGTGCCAGCAGTGAAGGGGCAGGCCTCGGCTACGAGCAGTACTTC. Its translation is CASSEGAGLGYEQYF. V gene TRBV6-1 combines with J gene TRBJ2-7; D gene unclear. CDR3 length: 15 amino acids. Trimming removed 1 base from V and 3 bases from J, with 13 bases in between. In germline, CDR1 is MNHNS, CDR2 SASEGT.

The V and J genes are TRBV24-1 and TRBJ2-2; 12 nucleotides line up with TRBD1. The CDR3 extends over 15 amino acids. After removal of 7 bases from V and 2 bases from J, the junction contained 1 base not matched to a gene. Germline CDR1 reads KGHDR; CDR2 reads SFDVKD. CDR3 sequence reads: CATRGTGGNTGELFF. CDR3 nucleotide sequence: TGTGCCACCAGAGGGACAGGGGGCAACACCGGGGAGCTGTTTTTT.

As DNA, the CDR3 is TGTGCCAGCAGTCCAACACTTAGATTCGGGCCGACCTACGAGCAGTACTTC. Its protein is CASSPTLRFGPTYEQYF. The chain is built from TRBV13 and TRBJ2-7; no clear D. The ends were cut back, 6 bases at V and 2 bases at J, with 23 bases in the middle. Germline CDR1 and CDR2: PRHDT and FYEKMQ (reference sequence). This CDR3 has 17 residues. The full variable domain, its missing parts supplied by reference TRBV13 and TRBJ2-7, is AAGVIQSPRHLIKEKRETATLKCYPIPRHDTVYWYQQGPGQDPQFLISFYEKMQSDKGSIPDRFSAQQFSDYHSELNMSSLELGDSALYFCASSPTLRFGPTYEQYFGPGTRLTVT.

This rearrangement joins TRBV28 to TRBJ2-5; D call uncertain. The CDR3 is 12 amino acids. Germline CDR1 and CDR2: MDHEN and SYDVKM. Trimming removed 3 bases from V and 7 bases from J, with 9 bases in between. Here the CDR3 reads CASSFLGSTQYF. The CDR3 nucleotides read TGTGCCAGCAGTTTTCTAGGTTCGACCCAGTACTTC.

The gene calls are TRBV10-3 and TRBJ1-6; D unclear. CDR3 size: 16 residues. The germline CDR1 and CDR2 sequences are ENHRY and SYGVKD. Trimming cost V 0 bases and J 7 bases, with 13 bases left between them. The CDR3 sequence: CAISESRAAPNSPLHF. The CDR3 nucleotides are TGTGCCATCAGTGAGTCGAGGGCGGCCCCAAATTCACCCCTCCACTTT.

The genes are TRBV4-1 and TRBJ2-7, with D tentatively TRBD1 or TRBD2 (6 bases each). Germline V gene data show CDR1 as MGHRA and CDR2 as YSYEKL. CDR3 size: 14 residues. Trimming shortened V by 3 bases and J by 4 bases, and 13 bases separated the two germline ends. Here the CDR3 DNA reads TGCGCCAGCAGCCATTTGGGGGCGGGATACGAGCAGTACTTC. This encodes CASSHLGAGYEQYF.

This clone has just one count. The gene calls are TRBV5-1 and TRBJ1-1, with D possibly matching TRBD1 (6 bases). The CDR3 contains 14 residues. Trimming stripped 3 bases from V and 0 bases from J, with 9 bases between. Germline V gene data show CDR1 as SGHRS and CDR2 as YFSETQ. The CDR3 coding sequence is TGCGCCAGCAGCTCGGACAGCATGAACACTGAAGCTTTCTTT. Residues: CASSSDSMNTEAFF.

V and J are TRBV6-1 and TRBJ1-5; TRBD1 is a possible D gene (5 bases). Germline loops: CDR1 MNHNS, CDR2 SASEGT. The CDR3 extends over 13 amino acids. Between the trimmed V and J ends, which lost 1 base and 9 bases, there was a span of 10 bases. The CDR3 is CASSEGQSLPQHF. The CDR3 DNA reads TGTGCCAGCAGTGAAGGACAGTCTCTGCCCCAGCATTTT.

The CDR3 loop is CASSRAPGSGNTIYF. Here the CDR3 DNA reads TGTGCCAGCAGCCGGGCCCCGGGCTCTGGAAACACCATATATTTT. The chain recombines TRBV7-3 with TRBJ1-3, with no clear D. V lost 5 bases and J 0 bases, leaving 11 bases between the germline ends. From germline, CDR1 is SGHTA and CDR2 FQGTGA. The CDR3 is 15 residues long.

The chain recombines TRBV5-1 with TRBJ2-2, with 7 bases fitting TRBD2. This CDR3 is 15 amino acids long. V lost 4 bases, J lost 4 bases, and 7 bases stayed unmatched. The germline CDR1 and CDR2 sequences are SGHRS and YFSETQ. The CDR3 sequence is CASSTREVGTGELFF. The DNA for the CDR3 is TGCGCCAGCAGCACCCGGGAGGTGGGCACCGGGGAGCTGTTTTTT.